This T cell receptor (beta chain) came from a study of blood T cell repertoires in COVID-19 (dated by TCRdb to 2020 to 2022). General notes on the study: The collaborator samples originated in the United States, Italy and Spain and spanned the acute and convalescent phases of COVID-19. The material from the prospective study consisted of cDNA or gDNA derived from T cells, B-cell-depleted T cells, or PBMCs. Subjects who had been exposed to COVID-19, were actively infected with it, or had recovered from it provided the deeply sampled blood TCRbeta repertoires that made up the dataset. The repertoires were released in a freely available public database intended as a resource for research on the immune response to SARS-CoV-2. Samples came from the ongoing ImmuneRACE study (first 160 participants) plus 1,254 subjects from 6 global collaborators. Sample metadata almost always included a de-identified subject ID, COVID-19 status, age in years and sex. Where available, HLA class I and class II types were taken from metadata supplied by the sample provider and were not determined by assay-based typing.

The research as a whole found: The amount of clinical and demographic metadata varied by source and participant and was provided uncurated.

TCRbeta CDR3 regions were amplified from genomic DNA by means of the immunoSEQ Assay, a bias-controlled multiplex PCR. In the original analysis: Within the assay, amplification of reference gene primers was used to estimate how many nucleated cells each sample contained. Sequence reads were collapsed and filtered to measure the absolute abundance of every unique TCRbeta CDR3 rearrangement. For each sample, productive Simpson clonality was calculated by taking the square root of Simpson's diversity index across productive rearrangements. Imported from immuneACCESS, the table was reduced by TCRdb to in-frame sequences with V and J called. These copies leave out some clones; in studies compared against another copy, an unresolved V gene accounts for under half, and the cause of the remainder is not known. That table gives V, J and clone size, and the DNA gave D and trimming. For this sample the table gives 67,000 or so clones, of which about four fifths were detected only once. The ten biggest clones cover more than 0.7% of the sample.

Reading from cysteine to phenylalanine, the CDR3 counts 14 amino acids. Kept here is only the CDR3 DNA, which spans 42 bases and is read in frame from base 1. V and J are truncated by 10 bases and 7 bases respectively, leaving an intervening sequence of 22 bases. Via the germline V gene, CDR1 is SNHLY and CDR2 FYNNEI. The collaborating institutions used their own protocols to collect whole blood in K2EDTA tubes. For TCRbeta analysis, collaborators shipped samples in one of three forms: frozen whole blood, isolated PBMCs, or DNA extracted from either of those sample types. With regard to this clone: Its antigen is currently not known. Per-base quality was not reported, and no clone a single base away is much larger than it.

Sequenced input: peripheral blood. This clonotype originated in a woman aged 70-85 years with acute or convalescent COVID-19. The rearranged chain carries TRBV2 and TRBJ1-1; the D gene is perhaps TRBD1, on 6 matching bases. The DNA sequence is given as TGTGCCACCCAAGGGAGGGGACAAAGTAATGAAGCTTTCTTT. This codes for CATQGRGQSNEAFF.